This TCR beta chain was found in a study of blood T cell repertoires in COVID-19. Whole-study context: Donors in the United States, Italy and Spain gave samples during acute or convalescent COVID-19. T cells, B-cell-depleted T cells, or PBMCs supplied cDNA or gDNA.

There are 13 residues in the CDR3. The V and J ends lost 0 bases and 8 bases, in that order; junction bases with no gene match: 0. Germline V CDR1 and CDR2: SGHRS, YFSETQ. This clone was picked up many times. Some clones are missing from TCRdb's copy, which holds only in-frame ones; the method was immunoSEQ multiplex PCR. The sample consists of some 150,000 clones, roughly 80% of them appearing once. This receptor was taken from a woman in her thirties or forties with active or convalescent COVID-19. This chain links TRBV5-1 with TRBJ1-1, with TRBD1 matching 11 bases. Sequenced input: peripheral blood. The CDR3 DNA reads TGCGCCAGCAGCTTGGGGACAGGGGGCGAAGCTTTCTTT. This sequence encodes CASSLGTGGEAFF.